The T cell receptor beta chain described here comes from a study of response to subunit inactivated influenza vaccine. Study-level results: T cells newly recruited by each seasonal influenza vaccination are few, the authors suggested.

TCRdb itself ran the RT-PCR reads through MiXCR, one entry per CDR3 protein. The sample lists fewer than 650,000 distinct CDR3 sequences, 10% to 15% seen once, with around 12% in the top ten. The sample holds a few counts of this clonotype. Its antigen is not known. Germline V CDR1 and CDR2: MGHRA, YSYEKL. The ends were cut back, 3 bases at V and 2 bases at J, with 13 bases in the middle. The CDR3 contains 15 residues. The TCR sequence derives from a middle-aged man who received an inactivated influenza vaccine. The V call is TRBV4-1, the J call TRBJ1-2; D is possibly TRBD1 (6 bases). Source: PBMCs from blood, taken about 6 weeks after vaccination. CDR3 protein: CASSHTSQGNYGYTF. The DNA of the CDR3 is TGCGCCAGCAGCCATACCTCACAGGGAAACTATGGCTACACCTTC.